A single sample gave rise to the 21 T cell receptor beta chains below, sequenced in a study of CD8 T cells in Susac syndrome. A quantity of 0.5 to 1 ug RNA underwent reverse transcription using random hexamers. One entry per CDR3 protein results from TCRdb running MiXCR on the immunoSEQ multiplex PCR reads. The sample consists of about 300,000 distinct CDR3 sequences, roughly 85% of them appearing once. The sequenced sample was CD8+ T cells from PBMCs. These receptors all stem from a human donor with multiple sclerosis.

The rearrangement uses TRBV7-6 and TRBJ2-5; TRBD1 might be the D (5 bases). The CDR3 loop spans 16 amino acids. Germline CDR1 and CDR2: SGHVS and FNYEAQ. The V end lost 8 bases, the J end lost 7 bases, and 26 bases lay between the germline ends. The CDR3 spells CASAEDVDSYDGTQYF. The CDR3, as DNA: TGTGCCAGCGCCGAGGACGTCGACAGTTACGACGGGACCCAGTACTTC. Full variable domain (missing parts from reference TRBV7-6 and TRBJ2-5): GAGVSQSPRYKVTKRGQDVALRCDPISGHVSLYWYRQALGQGPEFLTYFNYEAQQDKSGLPNDRFSAERPEGSISTLTIQRTEQRDSAMYRCASAEDVDSYDGTQYFGPGTRLLVL.

The V gene is TRBV19, the J gene TRBJ2-3; a weak D match, TRBD2 (5 bases). Germline CDR1 reads LNHDA; CDR2 reads SQIVND (reference sequence). The V and J ends lost 3 bases and 4 bases respectively, with 14 bases between them. This CDR3 comprises 15 residues. CDR3 sequence: CASSIGGGGPDTQYF. The CDR3 DNA is TGTGCCAGTAGTATCGGCGGAGGTGGACCAGATACGCAGTATTTT.

The V call is TRBV20-1, the J call TRBJ2-2; D may be TRBD2 (7 bases). CDR3 length: 16 residues. Germline V lookup: CDR1 DFQATT, CDR2 SNEGSKA (reference sequence). Trimming removed 5 bases from V and 3 bases from J, with 19 bases in between. CDR3 region: CSARERDTPYTGELFF. The CDR3 DNA is TGCAGTGCTCGTGAGCGGGACACCCCCTACACCGGGGAGCTGTTTTTT.

The rearrangement links TRBV11-2 to TRBJ2-3, with TRBD2 matching 7 bases. The trim removed 5 bases at V and 3 bases at J, leaving 8 bases unmatched. This CDR3 has 15 residues. Germline-derived CDR1 and CDR2 are SGHAT and FQNNGV. The CDR3 nucleotides are TGTGCCAGCAGCCTGACTACGGGAGGAACAGATACGCAGTATTTT. Its translation is CASSLTTGGTDTQYF.

The V gene is TRBV27, the J gene TRBJ1-2; 7 bases are a match to TRBD1. V was clipped by 5 bases and J by 7 bases; unmatched bases: 13. CDR1 is MNHEY and CDR2 is SMNVEV in the germline V gene (reference sequence). This CDR3 has 15 amino acids. The CDR3 bases are TGTGCCAGCAGTCCCACCAGGGGGTATCGGTTTGGCTACACCTTC. Its translation is CASSPTRGYRFGYTF.

This chain joins TRBV4-1 and TRBJ2-3; D is uncertain. CDR3 length: 15 amino acids. V lost 8 bases to trimming and J lost 1 base, with 16 bases between them. Germline lookup yields CDR1 MGHRA and CDR2 YSYEKL. CDR3 in amino acids: CASALDGSGTDTQYF. Here the CDR3 DNA reads TGCGCCAGCGCCCTGGACGGCTCCGGCACAGATACGCAGTATTTT.

This chain connects TRBV4-3 to TRBJ1-5; 10 bases match TRBD1. V lost 3 bases, J lost 6 bases, and 5 bases stayed unmatched. The CDR3 consists of 15 residues. Germline V gene lookup returns CDR1 LGHNA and CDR2 YSLEER. CDR3 amino acids: CASSQDRGFTQPQHF. CDR3 in DNA: TGCGCCAGCAGCCAGGACAGGGGGTTCACTCAGCCCCAGCATTTT.

This clonotype has more than one count but fewer than ten. The chain is built from TRBV11-2 and TRBJ2-7; a weak D match, TRBD1 (6 bases). Trimming took off 5 bases at V and 3 bases at J, with 14 bases between the two ends. The CDR3 is made up of 14 amino acids. CDR1 and CDR2 from the germline V gene are SGHAT and FQNNGV. In DNA, the CDR3 is TGTGCCAGCAGCAAACTGGGCAGGGGCTACGAGCAGTACTTC. It codes for CASSKLGRGYEQYF. Looking up the rest from reference TRBV11-2 and TRBJ2-7 gives the full variable domain: EAGVAQSPRYKIIEKRQSVAFWCNPISGHATLYWYQQILGQGPKLLIQFQNNGVVDDSQLPKDRFSAERLKGVDSTLKIQPAKLEDSAVYLCASSKLGRGYEQYFGPGTRLTVT.

The J gene is TRBJ2-1, the V gene TRBV27; D may be TRBD1 or TRBD2 (6 bases each). With 7 bases removed from V and 8 bases from J, the gap between germline ends came to 24 bases. Germline V CDR1 and CDR2: MNHEY, SMNVEV (reference sequence). This CDR3 contains 16 residues. The CDR3 DNA follows: TGTGCCAGCACCTTAAGGGGGGCTTCCCACGCCGATGAGCAGTTCTTC. Its protein product is CASTLRGASHADEQFF.

This chain joins TRBV7-3 and TRBJ2-7; D is undetermined. Deletions cut 5 bases from V and 6 bases from J, with 14 bases between. The CDR3 is 13 amino acids. The germline V gene has CDR1 SGHTA and CDR2 FQGTGA. CDR3 nucleotide sequence: TGTGCCAGCAGCCAGGATAGGCCCGCCGAGCAGTACTTC. This translates into CASSQDRPAEQYF.

The gene calls are TRBV29-1 and TRBJ2-3, with TRBD2 as a possible D gene (7 bases). This CDR3 is built from 20 residues. Germline CDR1 is SQVTM and CDR2 is ANQGSEA. The V gene lost 3 bases and the J gene lost 0 bases, with 28 bases spanning the gap. The CDR3 DNA sequence: TGCAGCGTTGACCTCCGGGGGGCTCTACAGGGCCGGAGAAGCACAGATACGCAGTATTTT. As protein: CSVDLRGALQGRRSTDTQYF.

This chain connects TRBV27 to TRBJ2-3, with D unresolved. V lost 0 bases, J lost 0 bases, and 13 bases lay in between. Germline V gene lookup returns CDR1 MNHEY and CDR2 SMNVEV (reference sequence). The CDR3 sequence is 17 residues long. The CDR3 DNA reads as TGTGCCAGCAGTTTATCGTACCCGGGCCCTAGCACAGATACGCAGTATTTT. Its protein product is CASSLSYPGPSTDTQYF.

The sample holds one count of this clonotype. The chain couples TRBV6-5 to TRBJ1-3; D not resolved. This CDR3 has 16 residues. From germline, CDR1 is MNHEY and CDR2 SVGAGI. V dropped 0 bases and J dropped 0 bases, with 9 bases sitting between them. The CDR3 region has the DNA TGTGCCAGCAGTTACTCTGGGCGGGACTCTGGAAACACCATATATTTT. Translated: CASSYSGRDSGNTIYF.

The chain combines TRBV28 with TRBJ2-7; D not resolved. Germline loops: CDR1 MDHEN, CDR2 SYDVKM. The length of the CDR3 is 13 residues. Trimming removed 6 bases at V and 1 base at J, with 10 bases between. The CDR3 nucleotides read TGTGCCAGCAGCAATTACATATCCTACGAGCAGTACTTC. Translated: CASSNYISYEQYF. The full variable domain, in which reference TRBV28 and TRBJ2-7 provide the parts outside the CDR3, is DVKVTQSSRYLVKRTGEKVFLECVQDMDHENMFWYRQDPGLGLRLIYFSYDVKMKEKGDIPEGYSVSREKKERFSLILESASTNQTSMYLCASSNYISYEQYFGPGTRLTVT.

V is TRBV7-9 and J is TRBJ2-1, with 8 positions matching TRBD1. This CDR3 has 16 amino acids. Germline V gives CDR1 SEHNR, CDR2 FQNEAQ (reference sequence). Trimming cost V 4 bases and J 6 bases; bases outside gene matches: 11. The CDR3 region has the DNA TGTGCCAGCAGCTCACCCTGGACAGGGTCCCGCAATGAGCAGTTCTTC. Translation: CASSSPWTGSRNEQFF. Drawing the rest from reference TRBV7-9 and TRBJ2-1, the complete variable domain is DTGVSQNPRHKITKRGQNVTFRCDPISEHNRLYWYRQTLGQGPEFLTYFQNEAQLEKSRLLSDRFSAERPKGSFSTLEIQRTEQGDSAMYLCASSSPWTGSRNEQFFGPGTRLTVL.

The chain employs TRBV12-3 or TRBV12-4 and TRBJ2-1, with D unclear. V lost 5 bases and J 0 bases, leaving 29 bases between the germline ends. CDR3 length: 21 amino acids. CDR3: CASSPSWQPDLNPSSYNEQFF. DNA of the CDR3: TGTGCCAGCAGTCCCTCGTGGCAGCCGGACCTAAATCCAAGCTCCTACAATGAGCAGTTCTTC.

V usage is TRBV3-1 and J usage is TRBJ2-7; TRBD2 matches at 9 bases. In germline, CDR1 is LGHDT, CDR2 YNNKEL (reference sequence). V lost 5 bases, J lost 2 bases, and 19 bases stayed unmatched. The CDR3 is 19 residues long. The CDR3 loop reads CASSWVRTSEIRTPYEQYF. The CDR3 DNA follows: TGTGCCAGCAGCTGGGTTCGGACTAGCGAGATCCGTACCCCCTACGAGCAGTACTTC.

The CDR3 DNA reads TGTGCCAGCAGTTCACGGTCCCAGGACCCAAACTATGGCTACACCTTC. Translating it yields CASSSRSQDPNYGYTF. The chain combines TRBV27 with TRBJ1-2; the D is unclear. The ends were cut back, 4 bases at V and 2 bases at J, with 17 bases in the middle. The CDR3 has 16 amino acids. Germline-derived CDR1 and CDR2 are MNHEY and SMNVEV (reference sequence).

The chain combines TRBV29-1 with TRBJ2-1; TRBD1 matches at 8 bases. This CDR3 region has 14 residues. The ends lost 6 bases at V and 7 bases at J; junction bases unmatched: 11. The germline gives CDR1 SQVTM, CDR2 ANQGSEA. This CDR3 is CSVAGTGSSNEQFF. The CDR3 DNA reads TGCAGCGTCGCTGGGACAGGTTCTTCGAATGAGCAGTTCTTC.

This clonotype was observed a handful of times. The V gene is TRBV19, the J gene TRBJ2-7; TRBD1 aligns across 7 bases. V shed 3 bases and J 3 bases; nucleotides not matched to a gene: 2. The germline V gene has CDR1 LNHDA and CDR2 SQIVND (reference sequence). The CDR3 sequence is 13 residues long. The CDR3 here is CASSMGQSYEQYF. The CDR3 nucleotides are TGTGCCAGTAGTATGGGACAGAGCTACGAGCAGTACTTC.

The chain couples TRBV6-5 to TRBJ2-7; 9 nucleotides match TRBD2. This CDR3 contains 15 residues. Germline V lookup: CDR1 MNHEY, CDR2 SVGAGI. Losses at the gene ends were 6 bases for V and 2 bases for J; bases not matched to a gene: 8. The CDR3 sequence: CASSHTSGPTYEQYF. CDR3 coding DNA: TGTGCCAGCAGCCACACTAGCGGGCCAACCTACGAGCAGTACTTC.